This is a list of T cell receptor beta chains from one sample in a study of identical twins. TCRdb called the 5' RACE reads again in MiXCR, with one record for every CDR3 protein. The sample holds 690,000 or so distinct CDR3 sequences; about 9.4% are singletons and the top ten take roughly 0.97%. The sample was also linked to a second study, of yellow fever vaccine responses in identical twins.

Sequencing was performed on PBMCs. Receptor source: a woman aged 18 to 35 in good health. Each CDR3 is given with its conserved first and last residue. D genes are given only for firm matches. Clone size is shown for a subset of rows, as once, few, many or a class of expanded clone.

d_call: -; clone_size: few; j_call: TRBJ1-4; cdr3_length: 13; v_call: TRBV28; cdr3_aa: CASSGASFGKLFF; cdr3_nt: TGTGCCAGCAGTGGGGCGTCGTTCGGAAAACTGTTTTTT
d_call: TRBD1; clone_size: -; j_call: TRBJ1-4; cdr3_length: 16; v_call: TRBV20-1; cdr3_aa: CSAVRTGYRTNEKLFF; cdr3_nt: TGCAGTGCAGTTCGGACAGGGTATCGCACTAATGAAAAACTGTTTTTT
d_call: -; clone_size: many; j_call: TRBJ2-5; cdr3_length: 13; v_call: TRBV15; cdr3_aa: CATSRDREETQYF; cdr3_nt: TGTGCCACCAGCAGAGACAGGGAAGAGACCCAGTACTTC
d_call: TRBD2; clone_size: few; j_call: TRBJ2-1; cdr3_length: 12; v_call: TRBV29-1; cdr3_aa: CSGSGGYDEQFF; cdr3_nt: TGCAGCGGCAGCGGGGGGTACGACGAGCAGTTCTTC
d_call: TRBD2; clone_size: -; j_call: TRBJ2-5; cdr3_length: 16; v_call: TRBV7-9; cdr3_aa: CASSLDSGLAGETQYF; cdr3_nt: TGTGCCAGCAGCTTAGATTCGGGACTAGCGGGAGAGACCCAGTACTTC
d_call: -; clone_size: many; j_call: TRBJ1-6; cdr3_length: 14; v_call: TRBV7-9; cdr3_aa: CASSLDGYNSPLHF; cdr3_nt: TGTGCCAGCAGCTTAGACGGATATAATTCACCCCTCCACTTT
d_call: -; clone_size: many; j_call: TRBJ1-1; cdr3_length: 12; v_call: TRBV6-2/TRBV6-3; cdr3_aa: CASTPGNTEAFF; cdr3_nt: TGTGCCAGCACTCCGGGAAACACTGAAGCTTTCTTT
d_call: -; clone_size: many; j_call: TRBJ2-1; cdr3_length: 15; v_call: TRBV12-3/TRBV12-4; cdr3_aa: CASSFALANTPEQFF; cdr3_nt: TGTGCCAGCAGTTTTGCCCTAGCGAACACTCCGGAGCAGTTCTTC
d_call: TRBD1; clone_size: few; j_call: TRBJ2-5; cdr3_length: 13; v_call: TRBV29-1; cdr3_aa: CSVQPTGAETQYF; cdr3_nt: TGCAGCGTGCAACCGACAGGGGCGGAGACCCAGTACTTC
d_call: -; clone_size: -; j_call: TRBJ2-1; cdr3_length: 10; v_call: TRBV29-1; cdr3_aa: CSVEIDEQFF; cdr3_nt: TGCAGCGTTGAGATCGATGAGCAGTTCTTC
d_call: -; clone_size: -; j_call: TRBJ2-3; cdr3_length: 17; v_call: TRBV7-8; cdr3_aa: CASSLVALALSTDTQYF; cdr3_nt: TGTGCCAGCAGCTTAGTCGCACTAGCCCTTAGCACAGATACGCAGTATTTT
d_call: -; clone_size: -; j_call: TRBJ2-3; cdr3_length: 13; v_call: TRBV20-1; cdr3_aa: CSAKRVGTDTQYF; cdr3_nt: TGCAGTGCCAAGCGGGTTGGGACAGATACGCAGTATTTT
d_call: -; clone_size: few; j_call: TRBJ2-7; cdr3_length: 19; v_call: TRBV20-1; cdr3_aa: CSARDGTGKGLFYSYEQYF; cdr3_nt: TGCAGTGCTAGAGATGGTACAGGGAAAGGGCTTTTTTACTCCTACGAGCAGTACTTC
d_call: -; clone_size: few; j_call: TRBJ1-2; cdr3_length: 14; v_call: TRBV5-6; cdr3_aa: CASSWGGIVDGYTF; cdr3_nt: TGTGCCAGCAGCTGGGGGGGAATAGTCGATGGCTACACCTTC
d_call: -; clone_size: few; j_call: TRBJ2-3; cdr3_length: 15; v_call: TRBV15; cdr3_aa: CATSRPAASTDTQYF; cdr3_nt: TGTGCCACCAGCAGACCAGCGGCTAGCACAGATACGCAGTATTTT
d_call: TRBD2; clone_size: few; j_call: TRBJ2-7; cdr3_length: 15; v_call: TRBV4-3; cdr3_aa: CASSLSSGTYYEQYF; cdr3_nt: TGCGCCAGCAGCCTATCTAGCGGGACCTACTACGAGCAGTACTTC
d_call: -; clone_size: many; j_call: TRBJ2-6; cdr3_length: 14; v_call: TRBV29-1; cdr3_aa: CSVGAYSGANVLTF; cdr3_nt: TGCAGCGTTGGGGCCTACTCTGGGGCCAACGTCCTGACTTTC
d_call: -; clone_size: few; j_call: TRBJ2-5; cdr3_length: 13; v_call: TRBV6-4; cdr3_aa: CASIPGRQETQYF; cdr3_nt: TGTGCCAGCATCCCGGGGCGCCAAGAGACCCAGTACTTC
d_call: -; clone_size: -; j_call: TRBJ2-3; cdr3_length: 16; v_call: TRBV6-5; cdr3_aa: CASSYGRATSTDTQYF; cdr3_nt: TGTGCCAGCAGTTACGGGCGGGCCACTAGCACAGATACGCAGTATTTT
d_call: -; clone_size: -; j_call: TRBJ1-2; cdr3_length: 14; v_call: TRBV27; cdr3_aa: CASSLRGPFYGYTF; cdr3_nt: TGTGCCAGCAGTTTACGCGGACCCTTCTATGGCTACACCTTC
d_call: -; clone_size: -; j_call: TRBJ2-5; cdr3_length: 15; v_call: TRBV4-3; cdr3_aa: CASSQDRVGQETQYF; cdr3_nt: TGCGCCAGCAGCCAAGATCGGGTAGGGCAAGAGACCCAGTACTTC
d_call: -; clone_size: many; j_call: TRBJ2-3; cdr3_length: 14; v_call: TRBV12-3/TRBV12-4; cdr3_aa: CASTPFSDADTQYF; cdr3_nt: TGTGCCAGCACCCCCTTCTCCGACGCAGATACGCAGTATTTT
d_call: TRBD2; clone_size: many; j_call: TRBJ2-5; cdr3_length: 14; v_call: TRBV28; cdr3_aa: CASSPTGGEETQYF; cdr3_nt: TGTGCCAGCAGCCCCACGGGGGGGGAAGAGACCCAGTACTTC
d_call: -; clone_size: many; j_call: TRBJ2-1; cdr3_length: 14; v_call: TRBV12-3/TRBV12-4; cdr3_aa: CASRLSTGVNEQFF; cdr3_nt: TGTGCCAGCAGACTTTCCACGGGGGTCAATGAGCAGTTCTTC
d_call: -; clone_size: -; j_call: TRBJ2-1; cdr3_length: 10; v_call: TRBV29-1; cdr3_aa: CTRRGTEQFF; cdr3_nt: TGCACGCGGAGGGGGACTGAGCAGTTCTTC
d_call: TRBD2; clone_size: -; j_call: TRBJ2-1; cdr3_length: 15; v_call: TRBV9; cdr3_aa: CASGAGLAVGNEQFF; cdr3_nt: TGTGCCAGCGGCGCGGGACTAGCGGTTGGCAATGAGCAGTTCTTC
d_call: -; clone_size: few; j_call: TRBJ2-7; cdr3_length: 15; v_call: TRBV4-3; cdr3_aa: CASSQGISGLWEQYF; cdr3_nt: TGCGCCAGCAGCCAGGGGATTTCGGGACTCTGGGAGCAGTACTTC
d_call: TRBD1; clone_size: many; j_call: TRBJ2-7; cdr3_length: 19; v_call: TRBV11-2; cdr3_aa: CASSLDPLTGESIYYEQYF; cdr3_nt: TGTGCCAGCAGCTTAGATCCCTTGACAGGGGAATCCATCTACTACGAGCAGTACTTC
d_call: TRBD2; clone_size: -; j_call: TRBJ2-1; cdr3_length: 19; v_call: TRBV27; cdr3_aa: CASSLPEQALAGTYNEQFF; cdr3_nt: TGTGCCAGCAGTTTACCAGAACAGGCGCTAGCGGGGACCTACAATGAGCAGTTCTTC
d_call: -; clone_size: many; j_call: TRBJ2-7; cdr3_length: 10; v_call: TRBV10-3; cdr3_aa: CATVNYEQYF; cdr3_nt: TGTGCCACGGTAAACTACGAGCAGTACTTC
d_call: -; clone_size: many; j_call: TRBJ1-1; cdr3_length: 13; v_call: TRBV29-1; cdr3_aa: CSVGTALNTEAFF; cdr3_nt: TGCAGCGTGGGAACAGCGCTGAACACTGAAGCTTTCTTT
d_call: TRBD2; clone_size: many; j_call: TRBJ2-5; cdr3_length: 13; v_call: TRBV12-3/TRBV12-4; cdr3_aa: CASRGLAEETQYF; cdr3_nt: TGTGCCAGCAGGGGACTAGCGGAAGAGACCCAGTACTTC
d_call: -; clone_size: few; j_call: TRBJ2-7; cdr3_length: 14; v_call: TRBV18; cdr3_aa: CASSPGAQSYEQYF; cdr3_nt: TGTGCCAGCTCTCCGGGGGCCCAATCCTACGAGCAGTACTTC
d_call: -; clone_size: many; j_call: TRBJ2-3; cdr3_length: 12; v_call: TRBV11-2; cdr3_aa: CASSPNSGTQYF; cdr3_nt: TGTGCCAGCAGCCCAAACTCCGGTACGCAGTATTTT